The TCR beta chain described here comes from a study of cytomegalovirus exposure and HLA in healthy donors. Study-wide context: The Caucasian-associated ancestry cluster contained about 80% of the approximately 390 genotyped donors.

This clone was observed a few times. In the PCR, 60 Vbeta and 13 Jbeta primers were used. Sequencing used immunoSEQ multiplex PCR; TCRdb keeps in-frame clones, though not all of them. The repertoire includes about 99,000 clones, 60% to 80% of them detected once, and roughly 6.2% sits in the top ten. The origin of this receptor is a man between 60 and 70 years old in good health and CMV-seropositive. The sequencing input was PBMCs.

CDR3 sequence (DNA): TGCGCCAGCAGCCAAGAGGGGGGGGTTACAGATACGCAGTATTTT. Residues: CASSQEGGVTDTQYF. V and J are TRBV4-3 and TRBJ2-3; 7 nucleotides match TRBD2. CDR1 is LGHNA, CDR2 YSLEER, per germline. V lost 0 bases to trimming and J lost 3 bases; unmatched junction nucleotides: 3. The CDR3 covers 15 residues.